This T cell receptor (beta chain) is drawn from a study of blood T cell repertoires in COVID-19. Study at large: Samples taken during acute and convalescent COVID-19 were collected in the United States, Italy and Spain.

V lost 0 bases and J lost 3, with 10 bases in between. CDR3 length: 15 amino acids. Germline V gene sequence: CDR1 SGHRS, CDR2 YFSETQ. The authors' processing: Amplification of reference gene primers provided the estimated nucleated cell counts. Profiled with immunoSEQ multiplex PCR; TCRdb holds only in-frame clones, not every one. V, J and clone size reflect that table, while D and trimming were determined from the DNA. The data show under 200,000 clones, nearly 90% seen once. This clonotype was obtained from a man between 60 and 75 years old with active or convalescent COVID-19. The sequenced sample consisted of peripheral blood. The chain is built from TRBV5-1 and TRBJ1-5; perhaps TRBD1 as D (5 bases). CDR3 region: CASSLGAGLNQPQHF. The CDR3 DNA is TGCGCCAGCAGCTTGGGTGCGGGGCTCAATCAGCCCCAGCATTTT. Variable domain in full (rest from reference TRBV5-1 and TRBJ1-5): KAGVTQTPRYLIKTRGQQVTLSCSPISGHRSVSWYQQTPGQGLQFLFEYFSETQRNKGNFPGRFSGRQFSNSRSEMNVSTLELGDSALYLCASSLGAGLNQPQHFGDGTRLSIL.